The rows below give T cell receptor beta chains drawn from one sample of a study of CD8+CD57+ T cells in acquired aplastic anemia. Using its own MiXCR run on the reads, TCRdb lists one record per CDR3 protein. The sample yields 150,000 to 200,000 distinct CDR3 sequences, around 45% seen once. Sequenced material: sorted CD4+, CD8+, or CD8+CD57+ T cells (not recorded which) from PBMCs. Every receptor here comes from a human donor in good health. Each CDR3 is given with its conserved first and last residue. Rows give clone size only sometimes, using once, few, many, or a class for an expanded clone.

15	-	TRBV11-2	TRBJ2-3	CASSGRAVQFDTQYF
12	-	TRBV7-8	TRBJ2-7	CASSPPRGEQYF
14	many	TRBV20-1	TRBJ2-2	CSARDGLYTGELFF
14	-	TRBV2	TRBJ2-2	CASRDSGRAGELFF
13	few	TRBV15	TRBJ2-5	CATSRDSGETQYF
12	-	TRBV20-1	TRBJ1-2	CSGGQANYGYTF
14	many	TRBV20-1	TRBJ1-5	CSASTGEPNQPQHF
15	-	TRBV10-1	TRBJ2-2	CASSEGAVGTGELFF
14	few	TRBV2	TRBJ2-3	CASKATQGLGTQYF
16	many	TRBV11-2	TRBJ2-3	CASSFLAGATTDTQYF
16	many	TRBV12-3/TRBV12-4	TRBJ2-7	CASSPSGRRFFYEQYF
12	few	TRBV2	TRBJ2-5	CASRGRVETQYF
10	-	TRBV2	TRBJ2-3	CASLLLAQYF
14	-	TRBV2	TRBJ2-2	CASRNQGNTGELFF
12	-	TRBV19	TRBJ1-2	CASMWDNYGYTF
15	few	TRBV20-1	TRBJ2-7	CSAGDRVLASYEQYF
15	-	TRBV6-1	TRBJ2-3	CASSANSGGTDTQYF
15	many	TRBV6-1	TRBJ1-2	CASYRQGRSNYGYTF
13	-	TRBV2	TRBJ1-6	CASTRESNSPLHF
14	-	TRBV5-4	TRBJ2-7	CASSPSRSSYEQHF
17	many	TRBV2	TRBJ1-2	CASIRGREFLHRGGYTF
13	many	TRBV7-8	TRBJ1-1	CASSLFRVAEAFF
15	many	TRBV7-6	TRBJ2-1	CASSLAGRNYNEQFF
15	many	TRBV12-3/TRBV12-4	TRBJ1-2	CASRDRVSANYGYTF
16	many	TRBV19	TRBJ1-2	CASSNQGGLANYGYTF
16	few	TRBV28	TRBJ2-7	CASTNQAGGVRYEQYF
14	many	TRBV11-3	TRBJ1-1	CASSLRGENTEAFF
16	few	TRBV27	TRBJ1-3	CASSLGAPGSGNTIYF
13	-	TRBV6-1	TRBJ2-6	CASVRSGANVLTF
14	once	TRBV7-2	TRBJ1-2	CASSPDPSNYGYTF
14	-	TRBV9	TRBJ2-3	CASRGTESTDTQCF
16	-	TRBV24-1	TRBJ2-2	CATSGTGGPLTGELFF
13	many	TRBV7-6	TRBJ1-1	CASSLESGTEAFF
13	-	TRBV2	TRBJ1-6	CASIGTGNSPLHF
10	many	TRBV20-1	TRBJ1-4	CSALSEKLFF
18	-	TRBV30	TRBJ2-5	CAWRGDRERREGQETQYF